What follows are 8 T cell receptor beta chains derived from one specimen sequenced in a study of T cell changes during pregnancy in multiple sclerosis. Method: immunoSEQ multiplex PCR; TCRdb's copy keeps in-frame clones and lacks some. The sample includes 40,000 to 50,000 clones, about nine tenths of them seen just once. The input for sequencing was CD8+ T cells from peripheral blood mononuclear cells, taken in the first trimester of pregnancy. The receptors derive from a female donor with multiple sclerosis, enrolled in a pregnancy study.

A word on this clone: A read error may produce the germline difference seen at one junction end. The rearrangement uses TRBV7-9 and TRBJ2-7, with 7 bases that match TRBD2. CDR3 size: 15 residues. Germline values: CDR1 SEHNR, CDR2 FQNEAQ (reference sequence). CDR3 residues: CASSLSSGYSYEQYF. CDR3 bases: TGCGCCAGCAGCCTAAGTAGCGGGTACTCCTACGAGCAGTACTTC.

This clone is labeled as medium-sized (0.01 to 0.1%). This chain connects TRBV6-6 to TRBJ1-1, with D unresolved. The CDR3 contains 14 residues. From germline, CDR1 is MNHNY and CDR2 SVGAGI (reference sequence). Trimming removed 5 bases from V and 4 bases from J, with 14 bases in between. CDR3 sequence reads: CASSTPGGVTEAFF. The CDR3 DNA follows: TGTGCCAGCAGTACCCCCGGAGGCGTCACTGAAGCTTTCTTT.

The V and J genes are TRBV5-1 and TRBJ2-1; TRBD2 matches 8 bases. The CDR3 runs 16 residues. Germline V CDR1 and CDR2: SGHRS, YFSETQ. Trimming took 5 bases from V and 9 from J; bases not matched to a gene: 16. CDR3 loop: CASRTLFREGPSEQFF. Here the CDR3 DNA reads TGCGCCAGCAGGACCCTCTTTCGGGAGGGCCCCAGTGAGCAGTTCTTC.

The rearrangement uses TRBV7-9 and TRBJ2-4; the match to TRBD1 covers 7 bases. This CDR3 has 16 amino acids. The V gene end was trimmed by 5 bases and the J gene end by 5 bases; junction bases not matched to a gene: 12. The germline CDR1 and CDR2 sequences are SEHNR and FQNEAQ (reference sequence). This CDR3 is CASSPPTGKRENIQYF. For the CDR3, the DNA is TGTGCCAGCAGCCCGCCGACAGGGAAGAGGGAAAACATTCAGTACTTC.

The rearrangement joins TRBV30 to TRBJ1-1, with D uncertain. Germline-derived CDR1 and CDR2 are GTSNPN and SVGIG (reference sequence). Trimming removed 5 bases from V and 4 bases from J, with 8 bases in between. The length of the CDR3 is 11 residues. The CDR3 coding sequence is TGTGCCTGGTCTCGGGGCACTGAAGCTTTCTTT. Its protein is CAWSRGTEAFF.

The chain couples TRBV6-1 to TRBJ2-5; 7 bases line up with TRBD1. Per the germline V gene, CDR1 is MNHNS and CDR2 is SASEGT. Trimming at V came to 3 bases and at J to 5 bases, leaving 9 bases not matched to a gene. This CDR3 has 15 amino acids. The CDR3 DNA reads TGTGCCAGCAGTGAGTGGGACAGTCGGCGGGAGACCCAGTACTTC. This translates into CASSEWDSRRETQYF.

The chain recombines TRBV5-6 with TRBJ1-5; 8 nucleotides match TRBD1. This CDR3 region has 16 residues. CDR1 is SGHDT and CDR2 is YYEEEE in the germline V gene. Trimming cost V 1 base and J 6 bases; bases outside gene matches: 9. As DNA, the CDR3 is TGTGCCAGCAGCTTGAAGGGTCAGGGGGCATCTCAGCCCCAGCATTTT. It specifies CASSLKGQGASQPQHF.

This clone was found once. The rearrangement uses TRBV4-3 and TRBJ1-1; D gene ambiguous. Per germline, CDR1 LGHNA and CDR2 YSLEER. The V and J ends lost 3 bases and 4 bases respectively, with 15 bases between them. CDR3 length equals 15 residues. In DNA, the CDR3 is TGCGCCAGCAGCCATTCCTTACAAGGAGTCACTGAAGCTTTCTTT. It codes for CASSHSLQGVTEAFF.